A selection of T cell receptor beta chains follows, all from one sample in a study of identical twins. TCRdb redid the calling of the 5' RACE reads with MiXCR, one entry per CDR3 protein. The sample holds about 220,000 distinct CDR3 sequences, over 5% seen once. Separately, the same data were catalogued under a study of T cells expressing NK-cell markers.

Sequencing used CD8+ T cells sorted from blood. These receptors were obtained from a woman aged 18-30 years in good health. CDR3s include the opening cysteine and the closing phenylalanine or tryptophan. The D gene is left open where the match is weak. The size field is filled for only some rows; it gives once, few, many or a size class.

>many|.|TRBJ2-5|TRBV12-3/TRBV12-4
CASSGSYGTEETQYF
TGTGCCAGCAGCGGATCTTACGGGACGGAAGAGACCCAGTACTTC
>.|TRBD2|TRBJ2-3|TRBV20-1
CSASETSGPSTDTQYF
TGCAGTGCTAGTGAGACTAGCGGGCCCAGCACAGATACGCAGTATTTT
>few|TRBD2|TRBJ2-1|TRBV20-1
CSATRTSGSYNEQFF
TGCAGTGCTACCCGGACTAGCGGCTCCTACAATGAGCAGTTCTTC
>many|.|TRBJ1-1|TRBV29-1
CSIPGQARVNTEAFF
TGCAGCATACCGGGACAAGCCAGGGTGAACACTGAAGCTTTCTTT
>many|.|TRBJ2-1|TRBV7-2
CASSLGRGPHNEQFF
TGTGCCAGCAGCTTAGGTCGGGGCCCCCATAATGAGCAGTTCTTC
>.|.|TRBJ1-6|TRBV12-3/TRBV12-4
CASSSGTNNSPLHF
TGTGCCAGCAGCTCCGGGACGAATAATTCACCCCTCCACTTT
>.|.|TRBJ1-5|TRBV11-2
CASSSTQGSYQPQHF
TGTGCCAGCAGTTCCACCCAAGGATCTTATCAGCCCCAGCATTTT
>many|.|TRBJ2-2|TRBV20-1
CSARDRSTPRGELFF
TGCAGTGCTAGAGATCGGTCAACCCCTCGCGGGGAGCTGTTTTTT
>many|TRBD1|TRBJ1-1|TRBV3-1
CASSQDLRGRDRGAFF
TGTGCCAGCAGCCAAGATCTCCGCGGCAGGGACAGGGGAGCTTTCTTT
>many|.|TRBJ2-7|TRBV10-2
CASSGLQAQSYEQYF
TGCGCCAGCAGTGGCCTACAGGCTCAATCCTACGAGCAGTACTTC
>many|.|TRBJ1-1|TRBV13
CASSSAGHGAFF
TGTGCCAGCAGCTCCGCCGGACACGGGGCTTTCTTT
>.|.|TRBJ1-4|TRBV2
CASEGESTTNEKLFF
TGTGCCAGCGAAGGGGAATCAACGACTAATGAAAAACTGTTTTTT
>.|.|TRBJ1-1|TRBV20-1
CSARGLVGERNTEAFF
TGCAGTGCTAGAGGACTCGTGGGGGAGAGGAACACTGAAGCTTTCTTT
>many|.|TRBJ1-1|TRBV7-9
CASTPPSTGTTEAFF
TGTGCCAGCACCCCCCCTAGCACCGGGACCACTGAAGCTTTCTTT
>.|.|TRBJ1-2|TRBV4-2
CASSPEVGGYGYTF
TGTGCCAGCAGCCCCGAGGTCGGTGGATATGGCTACACCTTC
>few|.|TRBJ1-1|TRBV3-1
CASSPGDGAFF
TGTGCCAGCAGCCCCGGGGACGGAGCTTTCTTT
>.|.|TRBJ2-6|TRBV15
CATERTSGANVLTF
TGTGCCACTGAAAGGACGTCTGGGGCCAACGTCCTGACTTTC
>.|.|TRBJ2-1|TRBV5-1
CASSLALGVNNEQFF
TGCGCCAGCAGCTTGGCCCTGGGGGTGAACAATGAGCAGTTCTTC
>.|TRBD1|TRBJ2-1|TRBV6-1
CASGQGQTNEQFF
TGTGCCAGCGGACAGGGACAAACTAATGAGCAGTTCTTC
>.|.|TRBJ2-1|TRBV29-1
CSAVGGLFANEQFF
TGCAGCGCCGTCGGGGGGCTTTTCGCCAATGAGCAGTTCTTC
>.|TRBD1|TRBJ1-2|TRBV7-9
CASSLSGQDYGYTF
TGTGCCAGCAGCTTATCGGGACAGGACTATGGCTACACCTTC
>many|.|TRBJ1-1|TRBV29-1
CSVARNTEAFF
TGCAGCGTTGCCAGGAACACTGAAGCTTTCTTT
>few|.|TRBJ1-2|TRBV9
CASGDTGTGYTF
TGTGCCAGCGGTGATACAGGTACTGGCTACACCTTC
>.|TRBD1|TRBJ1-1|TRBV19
CASSSYRGQNTEAFF
TGTGCCAGTAGTTCTTACAGGGGCCAGAACACTGAAGCTTTCTTT